The TCR beta chain under discussion was sequenced for a study of blood T cell repertoires in COVID-19. The wider study: T cells, B-cell-depleted T cells, or PBMCs provided the cDNA or gDNA that served as material.

The CDR3 covers 15 residues. Losses at the gene ends were 4 bases for V and 5 bases for J; bases not matched to a gene: 11. Looked up from germline, CDR1 is SGDLS and CDR2 is YYNGEE. Data came from immunoSEQ multiplex PCR; TCRdb stores just in-frame clones and leaves some out. Here the sample spans approximately 210,000 clones, 75% to 90% being singletons. The specimen sequenced was peripheral blood. The V call is TRBV9, the J call TRBJ2-5; 7 bases are shared with TRBD2. This receptor was identified in a woman between 40 and 55 years old with acute or convalescent COVID-19. CDR3 sequence reads: CASSQSRGEVETQYF. The DNA for the CDR3 is TGTGCCAGCAGCCAGTCCCGGGGGGAAGTGGAGACCCAGTACTTC.